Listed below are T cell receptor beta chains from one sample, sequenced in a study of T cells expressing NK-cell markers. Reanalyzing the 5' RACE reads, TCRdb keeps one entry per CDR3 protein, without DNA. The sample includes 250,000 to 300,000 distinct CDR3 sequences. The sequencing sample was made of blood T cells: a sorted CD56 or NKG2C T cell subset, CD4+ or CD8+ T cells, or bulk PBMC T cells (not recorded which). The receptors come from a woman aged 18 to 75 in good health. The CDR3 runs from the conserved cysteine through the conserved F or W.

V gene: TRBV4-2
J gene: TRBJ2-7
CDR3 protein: CASSQAAGGSREQYF

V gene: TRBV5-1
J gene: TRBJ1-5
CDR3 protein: CASRPGTGSNQPQHF

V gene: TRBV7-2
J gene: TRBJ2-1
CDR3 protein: CASSAQQGGSYNEQFF

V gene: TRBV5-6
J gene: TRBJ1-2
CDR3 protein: CASRIVGKISYGYTF

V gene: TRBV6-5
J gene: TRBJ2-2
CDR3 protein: CASSYSRNLNTGELFF

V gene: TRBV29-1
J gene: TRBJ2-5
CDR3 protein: CSVDNGREGLQETQYF

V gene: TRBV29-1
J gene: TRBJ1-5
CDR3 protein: CSVADSLNQPQHF

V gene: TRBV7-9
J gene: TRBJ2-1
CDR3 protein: CASSNQGLAGWGEQFF

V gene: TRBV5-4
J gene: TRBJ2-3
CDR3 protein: CASSLFREGAFGDTQYF

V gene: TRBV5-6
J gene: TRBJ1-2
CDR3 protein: CASSLDRGSYGYTF

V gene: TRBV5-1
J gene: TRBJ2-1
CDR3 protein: CASSIQGDEQFF

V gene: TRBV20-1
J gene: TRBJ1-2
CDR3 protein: CSASLAGGYGYTF

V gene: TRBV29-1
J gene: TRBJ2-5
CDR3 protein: CSVVLANERETQYF

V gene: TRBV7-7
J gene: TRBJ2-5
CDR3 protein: CASSQWQETQYF

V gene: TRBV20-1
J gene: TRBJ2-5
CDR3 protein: CSARPTSGGWETQYF

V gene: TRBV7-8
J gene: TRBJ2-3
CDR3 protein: CASSLSDTQYF

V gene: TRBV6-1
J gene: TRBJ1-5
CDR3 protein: CASSENTGGRQPQHF

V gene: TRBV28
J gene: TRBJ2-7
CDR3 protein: CASTEGAGRYEQYF

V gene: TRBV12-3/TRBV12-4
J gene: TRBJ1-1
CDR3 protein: CASSRKQGLNTEAFF

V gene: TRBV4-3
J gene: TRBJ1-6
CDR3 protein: CASNTGPSSYNSPLHF

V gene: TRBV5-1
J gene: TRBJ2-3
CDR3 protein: CASSVSGSPDTQYF

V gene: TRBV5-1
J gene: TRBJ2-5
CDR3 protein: CASSIGTEETQYF

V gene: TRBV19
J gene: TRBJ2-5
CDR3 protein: CASSKRPDGETQYF

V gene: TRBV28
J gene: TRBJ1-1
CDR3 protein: CASSLLEREAFF